A single T cell receptor beta chain is shown here with its context. The authors' processing: Reference gene primer amplification in the assay estimated nucleated cell counts. The assay was immunoSEQ multiplex PCR, and TCRdb's table has in-frame clones only and misses some. V and J calls and clone size are those listed in that table; D and trimming were worked out from the DNA. The sample lists 240,000 or so clones, about 81% occurring once. The record originates from a study of blood T cell repertoires in COVID-19. About the research overall: Sources were T cells, B-cell-depleted T cells, or PBMCs; the material itself was cDNA or gDNA.

This CDR3 region has 14 residues. V lost 3 bases, J lost 3 bases, and 2 bases stayed unmatched. Germline assignment: CDR1 SGHTA and CDR2 FQGNSA. Sequenced: peripheral blood. This clonotype was obtained from a woman aged 55-75 years with active or convalescent COVID-19. The V gene is TRBV7-2, the J gene TRBJ2-5, with TRBD2 matching 9 bases. The CDR3 protein is CASSFQRGEETQYF. The CDR3 DNA sequence: TGTGCCAGCAGCTTTCAGCGGGGGGAAGAGACCCAGTACTTC. Using reference TRBV7-2 and TRBJ2-5 for the parts outside the CDR3, the full variable domain is GAGVSQSPSNKVTEKGKDVELRCDPISGHTALYWYRQSLGQGLEFLIYFQGNSAPDKSGLPSDRFSAERTGGSVSTLTIQRTQQEDSAVYLCASSFQRGEETQYFGPGTRLLVL.